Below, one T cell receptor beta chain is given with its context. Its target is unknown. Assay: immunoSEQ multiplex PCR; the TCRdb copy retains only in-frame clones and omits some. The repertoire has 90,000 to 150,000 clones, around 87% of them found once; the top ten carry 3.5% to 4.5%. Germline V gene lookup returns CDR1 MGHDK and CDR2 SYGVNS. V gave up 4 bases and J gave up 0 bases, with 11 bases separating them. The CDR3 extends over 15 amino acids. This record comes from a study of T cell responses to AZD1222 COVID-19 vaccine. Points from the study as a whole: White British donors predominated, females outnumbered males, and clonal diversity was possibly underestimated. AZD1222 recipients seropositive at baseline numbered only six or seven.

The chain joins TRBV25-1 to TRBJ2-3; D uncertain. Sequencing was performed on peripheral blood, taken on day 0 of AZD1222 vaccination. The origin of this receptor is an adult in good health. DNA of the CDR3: TGTGCCAGCAGTGTGCTAGGACCTAGCACAGATACGCAGTATTTT. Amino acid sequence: CASSVLGPSTDTQYF. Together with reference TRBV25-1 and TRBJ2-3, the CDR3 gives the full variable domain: EADIYQTPRYLVIGTGKKITLECSQTMGHDKMYWYQQDPGMELHLIHYSYGVNSTEKGDLSSESTVSRIRTEHFPLTLESARPSHTSQYLCASSVLGPSTDTQYFGPGTRLTVL.